What follows describes a single T cell receptor (beta chain). The data are from a study of blood T cell repertoires in COVID-19. Turning to the study itself: Researchers got acute and convalescent COVID-19 samples from the United States, Italy and Spain. In each case, the material was cDNA or gDNA derived from T cells, B-cell-depleted T cells, or PBMCs.

Here immunoSEQ multiplex PCR was the method, and the copy in TCRdb shows in-frame clones only, minus some. The table has approximately 200,000 clones, approximately 80% seen once. The sample taken for sequencing was peripheral blood. The TCR originated in a woman aged 80 or over with acute or convalescent COVID-19.

The CDR3 nucleotides read TGTGCCAGTAGCCATCTTGACAGGACTCGCGAGCAGTACTTC. Its translation: CASSHLDRTREQYF. The V and J genes are TRBV19 and TRBJ2-7; a weak D match, TRBD1 (6 bases). Trimming removed 6 bases at V and 6 bases at J, with 18 bases between. Germline values: CDR1 LNHDA, CDR2 SQIVND (reference sequence). The CDR3 consists of 14 residues.